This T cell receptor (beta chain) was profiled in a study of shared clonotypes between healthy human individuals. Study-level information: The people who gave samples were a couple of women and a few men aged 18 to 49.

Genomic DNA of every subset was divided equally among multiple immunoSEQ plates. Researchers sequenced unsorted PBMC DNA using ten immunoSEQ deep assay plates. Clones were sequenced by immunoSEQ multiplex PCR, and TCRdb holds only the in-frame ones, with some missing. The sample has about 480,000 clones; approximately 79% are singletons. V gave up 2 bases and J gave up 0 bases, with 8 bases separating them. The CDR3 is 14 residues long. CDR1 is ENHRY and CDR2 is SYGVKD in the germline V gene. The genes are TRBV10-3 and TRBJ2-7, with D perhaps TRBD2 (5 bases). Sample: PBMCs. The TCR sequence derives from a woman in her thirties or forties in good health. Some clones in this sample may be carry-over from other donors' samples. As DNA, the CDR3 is TGTGCCATCAGTGAGGTTAGCGTCTCCTACGAGCAGTACTTC. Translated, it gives CAISEVSVSYEQYF.